The T cell receptor (beta chain) described here comes from a study of CD8 T cells in ankylosing spondylitis. Regarding this clonotype: The antigen is unknown.

CDR1 is KGHDR, CDR2 SFDVKD, per germline. The CDR3 totals 16 residues. V was pared by 4 bases and J by 2 bases, with 2 bases of the junction left unmatched. Libraries of TCR beta came from quantitative 5'-RACE with molecular barcodes. TCRdb processed the 5' RACE reads anew with MiXCR; each CDR3 protein has one entry. The data contain some 840,000 distinct CDR3 sequences, 12% of them singletons. Findings and caveats of the study: What appeared characteristic of ankylosing spondylitis blood was a TCR beta motif of eight highly homologous variants.

The clonotype was recovered from a male donor with ankylosing spondylitis. This chain joins TRBV24-1 and TRBJ2-6, with 9 positions matching TRBD1. The specimen was blood, either unsorted or a sorted T cell fraction (not recorded which). The CDR3 coding sequence is TGTGCCACCAGTGACGACAGGGGGACTGGGGCCAACGTCCTGACTTTC. Residues: CATSDDRGTGANVLTF.